Below are 19 T cell receptor beta chains sequenced from a single sample in a study of blood T cells in healthy people across ages. Together with a sample-barcoded 5' primer, a J-beta primer mix was included in a second PCR lasting about 7 to 12 cycles. MiXCR was run by TCRdb on the 5' RACE reads, yielding one entry per CDR3 protein. The top ten hold approximately 3.7% of the sample, which has about 800,000 distinct CDR3 sequences, approximately 25% seen once. This sample was shared with a second study, whose subject was T cells of mothers and their children.

The sequenced sample consisted of blood. The receptors originated from a boy under 18 in good health.

This chain uses TRBV4-2 with TRBJ1-4; D unclear. The CDR3 sequence is 18 residues long. Germline V gene data show CDR1 as LGHNA and CDR2 as YNFKEQ. Trimming removed 0 bases from V and 0 bases from J, with 14 bases in between. CDR3 bases: TGTGCCAGCAGCCAAGATGGGGTGGGCAGAGCAACTAATGAAAAACTGTTTTTT. Encoded protein: CASSQDGVGRATNEKLFF.

This clonotype has a handful of counts. This chain links TRBV12-3 or TRBV12-4 with TRBJ2-3, with a possible D match to TRBD2 (6 bases). The CDR3 loop spans 13 amino acids. The V end lost 3 bases, the J end lost 11 bases, and 15 bases lay between the germline ends. CDR3 residues: CASSFEVIGGQYF. The CDR3 nucleotides read TGTGCCAGCAGTTTTGAGGTTATCGGGGGGCAGTATTTT.

This clonotype came up a few times. Here the CDR3 reads CASSEIRVTEAFF. For the CDR3, the DNA is TGCGCCAGCAGTGAGATCAGGGTCACTGAAGCTTTCTTT. The chain is built from TRBV10-2 and TRBJ1-1; tentatively, D is TRBD1 (5 bases). Germline values: CDR1 WSHSY, CDR2 SAAADI. Trimming removed 2 bases from V and 4 bases from J, with 8 bases in between. The CDR3 extends over 13 amino acids.

This clonotype was detected only a few times. This chain joins TRBV28 and TRBJ2-3; tentatively, D is TRBD1 (6 bases). This CDR3 is 13 amino acids long. Germline CDR1 reads MDHEN; CDR2 reads SYDVKM. V was cut by 6 bases and J by 7 bases, with 14 bases left in between. The CDR3 region has the DNA TGTGCCAGCAGAAACGATGGGACATATACGCAGTATTTT. Translating it yields CASRNDGTYTQYF.

J is TRBJ2-7 and V is TRBV27, with D maybe TRBD2 (6 bases). Germline-derived CDR1 and CDR2 are MNHEY and SMNVEV (reference sequence). CDR3 length: 13 amino acids. Trimming took 5 bases from V and 5 from J, leaving 13 bases between them. CDR3: CASSISGVHEQYF. The CDR3 DNA reads as TGTGCCAGCAGTATCTCGGGGGTCCACGAGCAGTACTTC.

V is TRBV6-5 and J is TRBJ2-4; D is undetermined. CDR3 size: 15 residues. With 6 bases removed from V and 1 base from J, the gap between germline ends came to 13 bases. Germline V gives CDR1 MNHEY, CDR2 SVGAGI. The CDR3 protein is CASSIFATAKNIQYF. The CDR3 DNA is TGTGCCAGCAGCATATTCGCCACCGCCAAAAACATTCAGTACTTC.

This clonotype has only a few counts. The chain links TRBV2 to TRBJ1-2; 7 nucleotides line up with TRBD1. There are 12 residues in the CDR3. V dropped 6 bases and J dropped 4; count of bases not matched to a gene: 2. Germline lookup yields CDR1 SNHLY and CDR2 FYNNEI. This CDR3 is CASRAGGYGYTF. CDR3 DNA: TGTGCCAGCAGAGCAGGGGGCTATGGCTACACCTTC. Drawing the rest from reference TRBV2 and TRBJ1-2, the complete variable domain is EPEVTQTPSHQVTQMGQEVILRCVPISNHLYFYWYRQILGQKVEFLVSFYNNEISEKSEIFDDQFSVERPDGSNFTLKIRSTKLEDSAMYFCASRAGGYGYTFGSGTRLTVV.

As concerns this clonotype: This may come from a read error, since a much larger clone is one base off. This rearrangement joins TRBV28 to TRBJ2-3; no reliable D call. The CDR3 has 13 amino acids. Germline assignment: CDR1 MDHEN and CDR2 SYDVKM. CDR3 loop: CAGSVLKGYTQYF. In DNA form, the CDR3 reads TGTGCCGGCAGTGTACTAAAAGGTTATACGCAGTATTTT.

The V and J genes are TRBV20-1 and TRBJ1-2; D is ambiguous. V was trimmed by 1 base and J by 4 bases, leaving 13 bases between them. The germline V gene encodes CDR1 DFQATT and CDR2 SNEGSKA (reference sequence). The CDR3 is 14 residues long. DNA for the CDR3: TGCAGTGCTAGAGTGGGAGGAGGGAGCTATGGCTACACCTTC. This encodes CSARVGGGSYGYTF.

The chain uses TRBV7-2 and TRBJ2-5, with 9 bases that match TRBD1. The germline gives CDR1 SGHTA, CDR2 FQGNSA. This CDR3 is 15 amino acids long. V was clipped by 7 bases and J by 5 bases; unmatched bases: 11. CDR3 sequence: CASTSVGTGRETQYF. Here the CDR3 DNA reads TGTGCCAGCACCTCAGTTGGGACAGGGAGGGAGACCCAGTACTTC. The complete variable domain, with remaining parts taken from reference TRBV7-2 and TRBJ2-5, reads GAGVSQSPSNKVTEKGKDVELRCDPISGHTALYWYRQSLGQGLEFLIYFQGNSAPDKSGLPSDRFSAERTGGSVSTLTIQRTQQEDSAVYLCASTSVGTGRETQYFGPGTRLLVL.

V gene TRBV29-1 combines with J gene TRBJ2-1, with D hard to call. Trimming took 3 bases from V and 7 from J, leaving 10 bases between them. Germline lookup yields CDR1 SQVTM and CDR2 ANQGSEA. CDR3 length: 12 amino acids. The CDR3 loop reads CSVDPTPNEQFF. Here the CDR3 DNA reads TGCAGCGTTGACCCGACACCGAATGAGCAGTTCTTC.

V gene TRBV4-3 combines with J gene TRBJ1-2; D is unclear. The CDR3 runs 16 residues. Germline CDR1 is LGHNA and CDR2 is YSLEER. V was clipped by 0 bases and J by 2 bases, with 13 bases between them. The CDR3 spells CASSQDRAKGNYGYTF. The CDR3 DNA sequence: TGCGCCAGCAGCCAAGATCGGGCGAAAGGAAACTATGGCTACACCTTC.

The chain links TRBV28 to TRBJ2-6, with D possibly TRBD2 on 6 matching bases. V was pared by 6 bases and J by 1 base, with 10 bases between. This CDR3 has 15 residues. Germline CDR1 reads MDHEN; CDR2 reads SYDVKM. The CDR3 region has the DNA TGTGCCAGCAGGGAGACTAGTTCTGGGGCCAACGTCCTGACTTTC. Amino acid sequence: CASRETSSGANVLTF.

Only a few counts were recorded for this clonotype. One end of the junction is discordant with germline, which a read error may explain. The chain is built from TRBV13 and TRBJ2-7; 14 bases align to TRBD2. The CDR3 runs to 14 residues. Germline V CDR1 and CDR2: PRHDT, FYEKMQ (reference sequence). This CDR3 is CASSWGTSGGTVAF. CDR3 DNA: TGTGCCAGCAGCTGGGGGACTAGCGGGGGCACGGTGGCGTTC.

The rearrangement links TRBV20-1 to TRBJ1-1; 8 bases align to TRBD1. The CDR3 is 15 residues long. Looked up from germline, CDR1 is DFQATT and CDR2 is SNEGSKA (reference sequence). The junction had 6 bases not matched to a gene; V was cut back by 2 bases and J by 1 base. CDR3 protein: CSARPLDRENTEAFF. The CDR3 coding sequence is TGCAGTGCTAGACCCCTGGACAGGGAGAACACTGAAGCTTTCTTT.

This clonotype was seen more than once but under ten times. The chain is built from TRBV29-1 and TRBJ1-2; 7 bases are a match to TRBD1. CDR3 length equals 14 residues. The trim removed 8 bases at V and 1 base at J, leaving 10 bases unmatched. From germline, CDR1 is SQVTM and CDR2 ANQGSEA. The CDR3 here is CSTYGTDLNYGYTF. The CDR3 DNA sequence: TGCAGCACCTACGGGACAGATCTTAACTATGGCTACACCTTC. Full variable domain (outside the CDR3, taken from reference TRBV29-1 and TRBJ1-2): SAVISQKPSRDICQRGTSLTIQCQVDSQVTMMFWYRQQPGQSLTLIATANQGSEATYESGFVIDKFPISRPNLTFSTLTVSNMSPEDSSIYLCSTYGTDLNYGYTFGSGTRLTVV.

The chain recombines TRBV6-1 with TRBJ1-4; no reliable D call. In germline, CDR1 is MNHNS, CDR2 SASEGT. This CDR3 comprises 15 residues. Trimming left V 1 base short and J 7 bases short, with 13 bases between. CDR3 amino acids: CASSEVISGAEKLFF. The CDR3 DNA reads as TGTGCCAGCAGTGAAGTCATCAGTGGTGCTGAAAAACTGTTTTTT.

This sequence joins TRBV10-3 and TRBJ2-1; 7 bases fit TRBD1. J lost 5 bases, V lost 4 bases, and 5 bases had no gene match. The CDR3 contains 14 residues. Germline CDR1 is ENHRY and CDR2 is SYGVKD. Written as DNA, the CDR3 is TGTGCCATCAGTGCCCGGGACAGCGACAATGAGCAGTTCTTC. Protein: CAISARDSDNEQFF.

This clonotype was detected a few times. The rearrangement links TRBV12-3 or TRBV12-4 to TRBJ2-3; 12 nucleotides line up with TRBD2. Losses at the gene ends were 1 base for V and 3 bases for J; bases not matched to a gene: 2. The CDR3 is made up of 16 amino acids. The CDR3, as DNA: TGTGCCAGCAGTTTAGGGACTAGCGGGACGACAGATACGCAGTATTTT. Translating it yields CASSLGTSGTTDTQYF.